This TCR beta chain was obtained from a study of CXCR3-negative and CXCR3-positive naive CD8 T cells. Study observations and caveats: Similar TRBV-TRBJ usage was seen in naive cells (both CXCR3-negative and CXCR3-positive), but memory cells differed.

Turning to this clonotype: What it recognizes is unknown.

The CDR3 consists of 15 residues. CDR1 and CDR2 from the germline V gene are MDHEN and SYDVKM. UMI-tagged TRB cDNA libraries were built via 5' RACE. After re-calling the 5' RACE reads, TCRdb lists one entry per CDR3 protein, DNA absent. Its listing shows 84,000 or so distinct CDR3 sequences. CD8+ T cell subsets were each sorted in triplicate, around 300,000 cells apiece. The clonotype originates from a human donor in good health. Some clones in this sample may be carry-over from other donors' samples. Sequenced: naive CXCR3- CD8+ T cells from blood. Sample subset: CD45RO-CCR7+CD27+CD95- naive CD8+ T cells lacking CXCR3 (TNR3-). The rearrangement joins TRBV28 to TRBJ2-3. CDR3: CASSFSLTSTDTQYF.